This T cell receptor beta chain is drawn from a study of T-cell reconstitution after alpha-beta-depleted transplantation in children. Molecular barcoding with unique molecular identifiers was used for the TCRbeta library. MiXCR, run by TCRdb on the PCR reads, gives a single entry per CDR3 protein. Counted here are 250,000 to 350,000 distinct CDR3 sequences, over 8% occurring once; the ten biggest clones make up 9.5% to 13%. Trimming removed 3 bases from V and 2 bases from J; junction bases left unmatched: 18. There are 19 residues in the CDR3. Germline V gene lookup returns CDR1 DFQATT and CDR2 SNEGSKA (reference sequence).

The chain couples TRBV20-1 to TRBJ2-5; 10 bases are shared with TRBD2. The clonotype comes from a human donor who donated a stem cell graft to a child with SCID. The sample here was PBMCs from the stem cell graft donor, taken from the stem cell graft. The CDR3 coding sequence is TGCAGTGCTAGTATAGTTCTGGCTAGCGGGAGACGAATGCAAGAGACCCAGTACTTC. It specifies CSASIVLASGRRMQETQYF.